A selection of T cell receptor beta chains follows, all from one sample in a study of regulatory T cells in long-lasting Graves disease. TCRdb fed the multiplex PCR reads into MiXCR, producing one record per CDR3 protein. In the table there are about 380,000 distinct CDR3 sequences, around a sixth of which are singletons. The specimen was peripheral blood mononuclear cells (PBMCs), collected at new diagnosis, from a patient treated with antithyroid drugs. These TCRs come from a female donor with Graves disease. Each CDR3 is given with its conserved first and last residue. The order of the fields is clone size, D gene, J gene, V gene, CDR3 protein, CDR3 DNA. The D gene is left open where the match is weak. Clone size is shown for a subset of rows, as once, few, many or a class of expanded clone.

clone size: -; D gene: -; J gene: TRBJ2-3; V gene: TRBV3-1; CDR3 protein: CASSLGTSDTQYF; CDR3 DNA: TGTGCCAGCAGCCTGGGGACCTCAGATACGCAGTATTTT
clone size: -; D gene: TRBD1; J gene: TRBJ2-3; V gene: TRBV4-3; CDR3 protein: CASSQIGQGITDTQYF; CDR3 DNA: TGCGCCAGCAGCCAAATTGGACAGGGAATCACAGATACGCAGTATTTT
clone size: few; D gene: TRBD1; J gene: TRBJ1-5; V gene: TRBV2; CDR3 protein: CASNSIDRGDNQPQHF; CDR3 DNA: TGTGCCAGCAATAGCATAGACAGGGGAGACAATCAGCCCCAGCATTTT
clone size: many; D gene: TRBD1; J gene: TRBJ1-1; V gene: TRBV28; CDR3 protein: CASSYRGPHTEAFF; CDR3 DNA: TGTGCCAGCAGTTACAGGGGTCCTCATACTGAAGCTTTCTTT
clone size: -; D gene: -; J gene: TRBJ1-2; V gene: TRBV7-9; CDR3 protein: CASSLGYSPNYGYTF; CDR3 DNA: TGTGCCAGCAGCTTGGGGTACAGTCCTAACTATGGCTACACCTTC
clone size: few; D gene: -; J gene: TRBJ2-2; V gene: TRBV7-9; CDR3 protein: CASSPPLTPNTGELFF; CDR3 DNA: TGTGCCAGCAGCCCCCCTTTGACCCCGAACACCGGGGAGCTGTTTTTT
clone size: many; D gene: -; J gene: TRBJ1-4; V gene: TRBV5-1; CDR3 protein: CASSLVRREKLFF; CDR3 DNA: TGCGCCAGCAGCTTGGTACGGCGGGAAAAACTGTTTTTT
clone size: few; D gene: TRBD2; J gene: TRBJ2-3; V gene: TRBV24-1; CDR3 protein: CATSDQTSGGDTQYF; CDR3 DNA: TGTGCCACCAGTGATCAAACTAGCGGAGGGGATACGCAGTATTTT
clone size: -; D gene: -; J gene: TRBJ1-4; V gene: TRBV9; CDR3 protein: CASSVGGEEKLFF; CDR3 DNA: TGTGCCAGCAGCGTAGGGGGCGAGGAAAAACTGTTTTTT
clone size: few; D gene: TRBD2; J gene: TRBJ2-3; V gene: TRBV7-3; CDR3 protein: CASSLNVAGGPEDTQYF; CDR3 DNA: TGTGCCAGCAGCTTAAATGTAGCGGGAGGGCCGGAAGATACGCAGTATTTT
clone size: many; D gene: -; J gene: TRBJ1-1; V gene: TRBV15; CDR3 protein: CATSRRGDYTEAFF; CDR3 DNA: TGTGCCACCAGCAGACGCGGGGACTACACTGAAGCTTTCTTT
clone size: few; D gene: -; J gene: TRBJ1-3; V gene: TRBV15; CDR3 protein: CATSRERSGAGNTIYF; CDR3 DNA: TGTGCCACCAGCAGAGAAAGATCCGGGGCTGGAAACACCATATATTTT
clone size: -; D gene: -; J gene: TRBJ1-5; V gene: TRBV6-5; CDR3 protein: CASSYSGDFGQPQHF; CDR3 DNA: TGTGCCAGCAGTTACTCCGGGGACTTCGGTCAGCCCCAGCATTTT
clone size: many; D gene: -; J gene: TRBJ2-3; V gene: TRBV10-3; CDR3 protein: CAISDASDLTDTQYF; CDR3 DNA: TGTGCCATCAGTGATGCTAGTGATCTTACAGATACGCAGTATTTT
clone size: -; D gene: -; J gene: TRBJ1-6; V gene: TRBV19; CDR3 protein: CASSPYNSPLHF; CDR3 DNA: TGTGCCAGTAGCCCTTATAATTCACCCCTCCACTTT
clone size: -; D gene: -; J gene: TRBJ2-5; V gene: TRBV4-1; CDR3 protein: CASSQEGEYQETQYF; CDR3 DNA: TGCGCCAGCAGCCAAGAGGGGGAGTACCAAGAGACCCAGTACTTC
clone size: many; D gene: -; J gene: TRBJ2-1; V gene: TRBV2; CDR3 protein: CASSVWAYNEQFF; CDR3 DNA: TGTGCCAGCAGTGTGTGGGCCTACAATGAGCAGTTCTTC
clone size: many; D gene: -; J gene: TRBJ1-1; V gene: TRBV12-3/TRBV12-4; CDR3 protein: CASSSFITEAFF; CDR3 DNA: TGTGCCAGCAGCTCCTTTATCACTGAAGCTTTCTTT
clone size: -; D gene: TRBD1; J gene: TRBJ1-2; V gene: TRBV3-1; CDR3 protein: CASSPRRTGYDGYTF; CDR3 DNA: TGTGCCAGCAGCCCCCGAAGGACAGGGTATGATGGCTACACCTTC
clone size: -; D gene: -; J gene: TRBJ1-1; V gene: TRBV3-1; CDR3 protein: CASSLAAVNTEAFF; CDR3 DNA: TGTGCCAGCAGCCTCGCCGCGGTGAACACTGAAGCTTTCTTT
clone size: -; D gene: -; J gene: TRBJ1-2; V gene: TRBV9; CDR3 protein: CASSGRHPSYGYTF; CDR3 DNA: TGTGCCAGCAGCGGCAGACATCCTTCATATGGCTACACCTTC
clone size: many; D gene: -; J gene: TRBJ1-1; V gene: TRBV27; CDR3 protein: CASGDRMNTEAFF; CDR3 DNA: TGTGCCAGCGGTGACAGGATGAACACTGAAGCTTTCTTT
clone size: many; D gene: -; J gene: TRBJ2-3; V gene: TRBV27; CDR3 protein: CASALTTDTQYF; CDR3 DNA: TGTGCCAGCGCCTTGACCACAGATACGCAGTATTTT
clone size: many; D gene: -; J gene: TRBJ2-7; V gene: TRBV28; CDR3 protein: CASSVPTGEQYF; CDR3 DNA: TGTGCCAGCAGTGTCCCCACCGGCGAGCAGTACTTC
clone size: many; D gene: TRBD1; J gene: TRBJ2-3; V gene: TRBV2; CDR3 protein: CASREDRVTDTQYF; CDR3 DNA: TGTGCCAGCAGGGAGGACAGGGTTACAGATACGCAGTATTTT
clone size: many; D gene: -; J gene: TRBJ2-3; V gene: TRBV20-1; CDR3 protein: CSASNLSTDTQYF; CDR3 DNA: TGCAGTGCTAGCAACCTCAGTACAGATACGCAGTATTTT
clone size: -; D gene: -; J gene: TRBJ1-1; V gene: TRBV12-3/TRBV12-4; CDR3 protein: CASSLISTEAFF; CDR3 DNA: TGTGCCAGCAGTTTAATCTCGACTGAAGCTTTCTTT
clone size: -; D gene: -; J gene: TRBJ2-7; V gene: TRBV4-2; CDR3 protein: CASTLMASGSSGEQYF; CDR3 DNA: TGTGCCAGCACCCTAATGGCAAGCGGGTCCTCGGGCGAGCAGTACTTC
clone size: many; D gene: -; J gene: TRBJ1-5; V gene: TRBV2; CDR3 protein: CASTINLGTQPQHF; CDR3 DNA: TGTGCCAGCACTATAAACCTGGGGACACAGCCCCAGCATTTT